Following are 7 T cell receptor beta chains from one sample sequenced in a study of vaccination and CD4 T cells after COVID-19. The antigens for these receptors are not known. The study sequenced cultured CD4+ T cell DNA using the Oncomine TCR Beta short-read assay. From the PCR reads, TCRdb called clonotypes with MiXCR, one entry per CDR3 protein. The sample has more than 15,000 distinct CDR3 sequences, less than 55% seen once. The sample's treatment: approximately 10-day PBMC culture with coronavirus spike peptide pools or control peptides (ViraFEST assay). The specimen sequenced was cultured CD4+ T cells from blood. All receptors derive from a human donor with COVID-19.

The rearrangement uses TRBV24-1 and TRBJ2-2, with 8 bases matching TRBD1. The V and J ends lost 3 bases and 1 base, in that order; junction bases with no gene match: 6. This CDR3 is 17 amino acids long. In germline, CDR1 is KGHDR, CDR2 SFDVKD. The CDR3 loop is CATSDAQGARNTGELFF. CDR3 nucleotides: TGTGCCACCAGTGATGCCCAGGGGGCCCGGAACACCGGGGAGCTGTTTTTT.

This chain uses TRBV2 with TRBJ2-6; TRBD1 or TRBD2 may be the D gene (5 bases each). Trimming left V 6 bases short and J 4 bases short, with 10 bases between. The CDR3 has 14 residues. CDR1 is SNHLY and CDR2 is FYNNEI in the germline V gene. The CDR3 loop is CASSRGGGANVLTF. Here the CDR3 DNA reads TGTGCCAGCAGCCGGGGCGGGGGGGCCAACGTCCTGACTTTC.

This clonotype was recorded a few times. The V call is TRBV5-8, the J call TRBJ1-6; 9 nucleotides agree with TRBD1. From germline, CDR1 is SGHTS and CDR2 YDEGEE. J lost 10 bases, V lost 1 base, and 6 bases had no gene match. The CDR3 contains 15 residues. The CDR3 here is CASSLPGTGPSPLHF. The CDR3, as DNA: TGTGCCAGCAGCTTGCCCGGGACAGGGCCCTCACCCCTCCACTTT.

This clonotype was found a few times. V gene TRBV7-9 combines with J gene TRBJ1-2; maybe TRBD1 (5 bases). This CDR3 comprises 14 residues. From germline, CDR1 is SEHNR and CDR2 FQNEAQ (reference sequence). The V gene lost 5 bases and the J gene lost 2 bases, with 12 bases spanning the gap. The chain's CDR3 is CASSKGTGNYGYTF. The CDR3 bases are TGTGCCAGCAGCAAAGGGACGGGAAACTATGGCTACACCTTC.

The CDR3: CASSLGPGRDYGYTF. CDR3 coding DNA: TGTGCCAGCAGCTTAGGCCCCGGGCGAGACTATGGCTACACCTTC. V gene TRBV11-2 combines with J gene TRBJ1-2; no clear D. The germline CDR1 and CDR2 sequences are SGHAT and FQNNGV. The CDR3 has 15 amino acids. The V and J ends lost 1 base and 3 bases respectively, with 12 bases between them.

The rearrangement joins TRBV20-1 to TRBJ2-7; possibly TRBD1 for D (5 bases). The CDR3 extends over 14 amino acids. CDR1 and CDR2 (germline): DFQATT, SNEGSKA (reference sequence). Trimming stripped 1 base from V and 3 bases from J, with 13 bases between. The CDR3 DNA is TGCAGTGCTAGAGTGCGACAGTCTAACTACGAGCAGTACTTC. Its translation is CSARVRQSNYEQYF.

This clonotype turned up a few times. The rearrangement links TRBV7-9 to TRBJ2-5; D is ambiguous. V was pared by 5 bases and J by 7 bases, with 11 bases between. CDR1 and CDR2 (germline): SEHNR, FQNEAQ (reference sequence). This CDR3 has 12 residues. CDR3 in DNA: TGTGCCAGCAGCCTTCCGGGTGGGACCCAGTACTTC. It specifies CASSLPGGTQYF.